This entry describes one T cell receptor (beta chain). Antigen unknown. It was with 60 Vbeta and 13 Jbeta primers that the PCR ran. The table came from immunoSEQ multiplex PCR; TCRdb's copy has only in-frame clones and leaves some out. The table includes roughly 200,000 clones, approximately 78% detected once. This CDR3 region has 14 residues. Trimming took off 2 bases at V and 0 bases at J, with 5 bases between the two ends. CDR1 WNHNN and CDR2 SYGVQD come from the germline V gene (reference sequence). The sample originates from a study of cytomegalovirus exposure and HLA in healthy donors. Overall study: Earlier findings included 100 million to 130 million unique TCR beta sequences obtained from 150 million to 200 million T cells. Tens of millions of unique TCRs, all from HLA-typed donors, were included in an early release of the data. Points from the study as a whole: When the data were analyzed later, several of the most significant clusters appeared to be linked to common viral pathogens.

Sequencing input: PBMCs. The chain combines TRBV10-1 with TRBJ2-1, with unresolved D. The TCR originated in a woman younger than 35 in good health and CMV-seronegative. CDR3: CASSETDSYNEQFF. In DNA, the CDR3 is TGCGCCAGCAGTGAGACAGACTCCTACAATGAGCAGTTCTTC.